A selection of T cell receptor beta chains follows, all from one sample in a study of T cell responses to AZD1222 COVID-19 vaccine. The data were produced by immunoSEQ multiplex PCR, yet TCRdb's version contains in-frame clones alone and is incomplete. The data contain approximately 140,000 clones, under 95% of them singletons. Here the sequenced sample was peripheral blood, taken on day 0 of AZD1222 vaccination. These receptor sequences come from an adult in good health. Each CDR3 is given with its conserved first and last residue. D genes are given only for firm matches. Only some rows state a clone size, as once, few, many or a class for expanded clones.

d_call clone_size j_call v_call cdr3_aa cdr3_nt
- once TRBJ1-2 TRBV7-9 CASSLRGLYGYTF TGTGCCAGCAGCTTACGGGGCCTCTATGGCTACACCTTC
- - TRBJ1-3 TRBV6-2/TRBV6-3 CASSQGNSGNTIYF TGTGCCAGCAGCCAGGGGAACTCTGGAAACACCATATATTTT
- - TRBJ2-7 TRBV6-2/TRBV6-3 CASSYVYEQYF TGTGCCAGCAGTTACGTATACGAGCAGTACTTC
- - TRBJ1-2 TRBV7-9 CASRPREGSYGYTF TGTGCCAGCAGACCCAGGGAAGGTTCCTATGGCTACACCTTC
- - TRBJ2-7 TRBV15 CATSRDRGGQTYEQYF TGTGCCACCAGCAGAGATAGAGGTGGGCAGACCTACGAGCAGTACTTC
- - TRBJ2-2 TRBV4-1 CASSQERGRELFF TGCGCCAGCAGCCAAGAGAGGGGGAGGGAGCTGTTTTTT
TRBD1 - TRBJ1-3 TRBV7-6 CASSLGTGAGNTIYF TGTGCCAGCAGCTTAGGGACAGGGGCTGGAAACACCATATATTTT
TRBD1 - TRBJ1-1 TRBV7-9 CASSRGTVNTEAFF TGTGCCAGCAGCCGTGGGACAGTGAACACTGAAGCTTTCTTT
TRBD1 - TRBJ2-7 TRBV6-2/TRBV6-3 CASSWGTGERYEQYF TGTGCCAGCAGTTGGGGGACAGGGGAGAGGTACGAGCAGTACTTC
- - TRBJ2-2 TRBV5-1 CASSPTTANTGELFF TGCGCCAGCAGCCCGACGACTGCGAACACCGGGGAGCTGTTTTTT
- - TRBJ1-2 TRBV19 CASSISHSAGYTF TGTGCCAGTAGTATCTCCCATTCGGCGGGCTACACCTTC
- - TRBJ1-1 TRBV6-5 CASSYSRRQNTEAFF TGTGCCAGCAGTTACTCTCGACGGCAGAACACTGAAGCTTTCTTT
- few TRBJ1-6 TRBV27 CASRPERGFSYNSPLHF TGTGCCAGCAGACCGGAGAGGGGCTTCTCCTATAATTCACCCCTCCACTTT
- - TRBJ1-1 TRBV30 CAWRYAGRTEAFF TGTGCCTGGAGATATGCAGGGAGGACTGAAGCTTTCTTT
- - TRBJ2-3 TRBV7-9 CASSPAGGAGTDTQYF TGTGCCAGCAGCCCGGCGGGTGGTGCGGGAACAGATACGCAGTATTTT
- few TRBJ1-2 TRBV12-3/TRBV12-4 CASSVGGRGGYTF TGTGCCAGCAGCGTCGGGGGGAGGGGCGGCTACACCTTC
- - TRBJ1-2 TRBV5-4 CASSLGSADLYTF TGTGCCAGCAGCTTGGGATCGGCTGATCTCTACACCTTC
- - TRBJ1-2 TRBV6-2/TRBV6-3 CASSNNVVRGASYGYTF TGTGCCAGCAGCAACAATGTTGTGCGGGGGGCGAGCTATGGCTACACCTTC
- once TRBJ1-2 TRBV18 CASSPMREVWVDNYGYTF TGTGCCAGCTCACCAATGCGGGAAGTGTGGGTGGATAACTATGGCTACACCTTC
- - TRBJ2-2 TRBV5-1 CASSSSNTPPGELFF TGCGCCAGCAGCTCAAGTAACACACCGCCCGGGGAGCTGTTTTTT
TRBD1 - TRBJ1-2 TRBV27 CASRMTGGSLRGYTF TGTGCCAGCAGAATGACAGGGGGCTCTTTACGGGGCTACACCTTC
- - TRBJ1-4 TRBV9 CASSVGGGGDYEKLFF TGTGCCAGCAGCGTAGGAGGCGGGGGAGATTATGAAAAACTGTTTTTT
- - TRBJ2-7 TRBV5-6 CASSPGRDYEQYF TGTGCCAGCAGCCCAGGTAGGGACTACGAGCAGTACTTC
TRBD1 - TRBJ2-7 TRBV5-5 CASSSPTGVGSYEQYF TGTGCCAGCAGCAGCCCGACAGGGGTGGGCTCCTACGAGCAGTACTTC
- - TRBJ1-1 TRBV7-2 CASSSPGRVVTEAFF TGTGCCAGCAGCTCCCCGGGCAGGGTGGTCACTGAAGCTTTCTTT
- - TRBJ1-6 TRBV5-8 CASSLDQGNSPLHF TGTGCCAGCAGCTTAGACCAGGGTAATTCACCCCTCCACTTT
TRBD1 - TRBJ1-4 TRBV6-5 CASLDRGVNEKLFF TGTGCCAGCCTGGACAGGGGAGTTAATGAAAAACTGTTTTTT
- - TRBJ1-5 TRBV4-1 CASSQDSGNQPQHF TGCGCCAGCAGCCAAGATTCAGGGAATCAGCCCCAGCATTTT
TRBD2 - TRBJ2-1 TRBV6-4 CASSEGTSVYNEQFF TGTGCCAGCAGTGAGGGGACTAGCGTATACAATGAGCAGTTCTTC
- - TRBJ1-1 TRBV4-1 CASSGNTEAFF TGCGCCAGCAGCGGAAACACTGAAGCTTTCTTT
- - TRBJ1-2 TRBV6-5 CASSFGSSPDYGYTF TGTGCCAGCAGTTTCGGATCTTCACCGGACTATGGCTACACCTTC
- - TRBJ1-5 TRBV6-1 CASSEGRGRNQPQHF TGTGCCAGCAGTGAAGGTCGGGGCCGTAATCAGCCCCAGCATTTT
TRBD2 - TRBJ2-1 TRBV7-9 CASSLDVAGGPYNEQFF TGTGCCAGCAGCTTAGATGTAGCGGGGGGGCCCTACAATGAGCAGTTCTTC
- few TRBJ2-4 TRBV24-1 CATSDPNIHGGAKNIQYF TGTGCCACCAGTGATCCGAACATTCATGGGGGGGCCAAAAACATTCAGTACTTC
TRBD1 - TRBJ1-1 TRBV15 CATSRTGMNTEAFF TGTGCCACCAGCAGGACAGGGATGAACACTGAAGCTTTCTTT
TRBD1 - TRBJ1-2 TRBV18 CASSPGQGGGYGYTF TGTGCCAGCTCACCCGGACAGGGTGGCGGCTATGGCTACACCTTC
- few TRBJ1-2 TRBV19 CASSPLGGWDYGYTF TGTGCCAGTAGTCCCTTGGGGGGATGGGACTATGGCTACACCTTC
- - TRBJ2-7 TRBV18 CASSPSARGDEQYF TGTGCCAGCTCTCCAAGCGCAAGGGGCGACGAGCAGTACTTC
- - TRBJ2-7 TRBV4-1 CASSQVSGTTYEQYF TGCGCCAGCAGCCAAGTTAGCGGAACTACCTACGAGCAGTACTTC
- - TRBJ2-5 TRBV7-8 CASSFGPKETQYF TGTGCCAGCAGCTTTGGACCGAAAGAGACCCAGTACTTC
TRBD1 - TRBJ1-4 TRBV5-1 CASSRDSLNEKLFF TGCGCCAGCAGTCGGGACAGCCTTAATGAAAAACTGTTTTTT
TRBD1 - TRBJ2-7 TRBV5-1 CASSARQGYEQYF TGCGCCAGCAGCGCGAGACAGGGCTACGAGCAGTACTTC
- - TRBJ2-5 TRBV7-9 CASIQLQGETQYF TGTGCCAGCATCCAATTGCAAGGAGAGACCCAGTACTTC
TRBD2 - TRBJ2-5 TRBV20-1 CSASSGGAGETQYF TGCAGTGCTAGTAGCGGGGGGGCGGGAGAGACCCAGTACTTC
- - TRBJ1-6 TRBV27 CASSEPYSPLHF TGTGCCAGCAGTGAACCGTATTCACCCCTCCACTTT
TRBD1 - TRBJ1-5 TRBV2 CASNGQGSSHQPQHF TGTGCCAGCAATGGACAGGGCTCGTCGCATCAGCCCCAGCATTTT
- - TRBJ2-1 TRBV7-9 CASSSLGNEQFF TGTGCCAGCAGCTCACTGGGGAATGAGCAGTTCTTC
TRBD1 once TRBJ1-6 TRBV4-3 CASSQDVSGGMYNSPLHF TGCGCCAGCAGCCAAGATGTGTCAGGGGGGATGTATAATTCACCCCTCCACTTT
- - TRBJ1-2 TRBV5-1 CASSGGAHGYTF TGCGCCAGCAGTGGGGGCGCTCATGGCTACACCTTC
- - TRBJ2-1 TRBV6-5 CASSLYRQGEQFF TGTGCCAGCAGCCTATATAGGCAAGGCGAGCAGTTCTTC
- - TRBJ2-7 TRBV7-9 CASSSRGSGSYEQYF TGTGCCAGCAGCTCCCGGGGTAGCGGATCCTACGAGCAGTACTTC
- - TRBJ1-1 TRBV7-2 CASSEQENTEAFF TGTGCCAGCAGCGAACAGGAGAACACTGAAGCTTTCTTT
TRBD1 - TRBJ2-7 TRBV12-3/TRBV12-4 CASSRGQDYEQYF TGTGCCAGCAGTCGAGGACAGGACTACGAGCAGTACTTC
- few TRBJ2-5 TRBV2 CASSGPRAPQYF TGTGCCAGCAGCGGCCCCAGGGCTCCCCAGTACTTC
- - TRBJ1-2 TRBV5-1 CASSLEPHSTFYGYTF TGCGCCAGCAGCTTGGAACCCCACAGTACGTTCTATGGCTACACCTTC